This passage covers 25 T cell receptor beta chains from one sample sequenced in a study of blood T cell repertoires in COVID-19. Method: immunoSEQ multiplex PCR; TCRdb's copy keeps in-frame clones and lacks some. The sample shows under 250,000 clones, 90% to 95% of them seen only once. Sequencing was done on a sample of peripheral blood. These receptors were collected from a man aged 55 to 70 with COVID-19, enrolled during active disease.

The chain links TRBV7-2 to TRBJ1-5; weak D call: TRBD1 (5 bases). V lost 5 bases to trimming and J lost 4 bases, with 15 bases between them. Germline V lookup: CDR1 SGHTA, CDR2 FQGNSA. The CDR3 runs to 15 residues. The CDR3 is CASSPRGAGNQPQHF. DNA for the CDR3: TGTGCCAGCAGCCCACGCGGGGCAGGGAATCAGCCCCAGCATTTT.

The chain couples TRBV27 to TRBJ2-7, with 14 bases that match TRBD2. The CDR3 runs 16 residues. J gave up 2 bases and V 6 bases, and 6 bases lay outside the gene matches. The germline CDR1 and CDR2 sequences are MNHEY and SMNVEV (reference sequence). CDR3 sequence (DNA): TGTGCCAGCAGATCCGGGACTAGCGGGAGAACCTACGAGCAGTACTTC. This translates into CASRSGTSGRTYEQYF.

The chain is built from TRBV7-3 and TRBJ2-1; D might be TRBD1 (6 bases). This CDR3 is built from 16 residues. Germline V lookup: CDR1 SGHTA, CDR2 FQGTGA. Trimming pared 1 base from V and 2 bases from J, leaving 12 bases between. In DNA form, the CDR3 reads TGTGCCAGCAGCTTAATAGCAGGGACAACCTACAATGAGCAGTTCTTC. The encoded protein is CASSLIAGTTYNEQFF. The full variable domain, completed using reference TRBV7-3 and TRBJ2-1, is GAGVSQTPSNKVTEKGKYVELRCDPISGHTALYWYRQSLGQGPEFLIYFQGTGAADDSGLPNDRFFAVRPEGSVSTLKIQRTERGDSAVYLCASSLIAGTTYNEQFFGPGTRLTVL.

The chain combines TRBV5-5 with TRBJ1-2; 7 positions match TRBD1. V was pared by 3 bases and J by 0 bases, with 8 bases of the junction left unmatched. The CDR3 contains 16 residues. Germline V gene data show CDR1 as SGHKS and CDR2 as YYEKEE (reference sequence). CDR3 amino acids: CASSYITGTANYGYTF. CDR3 in DNA: TGTGCCAGCAGCTACATAACCGGGACAGCTAACTATGGCTACACCTTC.

The chain recombines TRBV6-2 or TRBV6-3 with TRBJ1-6; 7 nucleotides agree with TRBD1. There are 15 residues in the CDR3. Unmatched junction bases numbered 9, after V lost 3 bases and J lost 10 bases. CDR1 MNHEY and CDR2 SVGEGT come from the germline V gene. The chain's CDR3 is CASSYSGTVGSPLHF. The CDR3 DNA reads TGTGCCAGCAGTTATTCCGGGACAGTGGGCTCACCCCTCCACTTT.

This clone has only one observation. The V and J genes are TRBV2 and TRBJ1-6; a possible D gene is TRBD1 (6 bases). The germline gives CDR1 SNHLY, CDR2 FYNNEI. The V end was cut by 2 bases, the J end by 6 bases, with 11 bases between. The CDR3 has 15 amino acids. The CDR3 sequence is CASSEQDSPNSPLHF. CDR3 bases: TGTGCCAGCAGTGAACAGGACAGTCCTAATTCACCCCTCCACTTT.

This clone was seen just once. This chain uses TRBV28 with TRBJ1-6; tentatively, D is TRBD1 (6 bases). Per the germline V gene, CDR1 is MDHEN and CDR2 is SYDVKM. V lost 5 bases and J lost 4, with 9 bases in between. The CDR3 length is 14 residues. The CDR3 bases are TGTGCCAGCAGTAGGACAGTTTATAATTCACCCCTCCACTTT. Protein: CASSRTVYNSPLHF.

This rearrangement joins TRBV27 to TRBJ1-3; TRBD1 aligns across 8 bases. The V gene end was trimmed by 5 bases and the J gene end by 2 bases; junction bases not matched to a gene: 11. This CDR3 has 17 amino acids. Germline CDR1 MNHEY, CDR2 SMNVEV (reference sequence). The CDR3 DNA follows: TGTGCCAGCAGTCGGCTCCCACAGGGGGGTACTGGAAACACCATATATTTT. It specifies CASSRLPQGGTGNTIYF.

About this clone itself: Relative to the germline gene, one junction end is altered; a read error may explain this. V usage is TRBV28 and J usage is TRBJ1-3; D ambiguous. The germline V gene has CDR1 MDHEN and CDR2 SYDVKM. The CDR3 is 14 amino acids. The CDR3 is CASSLTSTGNTIYF. CDR3 coding DNA: TGTGCCAGCAGTTTGACATCCACTGGGAACACCATATATTTT.

As regards this clone: Distinct nucleotide sequences in the sample also encode this CDR3. The J gene is TRBJ2-7, the V gene TRBV4-2; possible D gene TRBD1, 5 bases. The CDR3 extends over 14 amino acids. The V end lost 1 base, the J end lost 2 bases, and 9 bases lay between the germline ends. Germline assignment: CDR1 LGHNA and CDR2 YNFKEQ. CDR3 in DNA: TGTGCCAGCAGCCAAGGGCAGGGAACCTACGAGCAGTACTTC. Translation gives CASSQGQGTYEQYF.

The chain has TRBV29-1 and TRBJ1-3; D might be TRBD1 (5 bases). There are 15 residues in the CDR3. Trimming left V 6 bases short and J 4 bases short, with 19 bases between. Per germline, CDR1 SQVTM and CDR2 ANQGSEA. Here the CDR3 DNA reads TGCAGCGTGGACCGAACAGGCTCACAGGGAAACACCATATATTTT. This sequence encodes CSVDRTGSQGNTIYF.

The V call is TRBV30, the J call TRBJ2-3; TRBD2 agrees at 7 bases. V was clipped by 4 bases and J by 5 bases; unmatched bases: 6. This CDR3 is built from 13 residues. Germline CDR1 and CDR2: GTSNPN and SVGIG (reference sequence). The CDR3 sequence: CAWKNGGLDTQYF. In DNA form, the CDR3 reads TGTGCCTGGAAGAACGGGGGGTTAGATACGCAGTATTTT.

The chain links TRBV21-1 to TRBJ2-5; the table names TRBD1, a call not compared with the DNA. TRBV21-1 is deemed a pseudogene. The CDR3 is 18 residues long. The CDR3 DNA reads as TGTGCCAGCAGCAAAGACGGGTTCGGCAGGGGGTACCAAGAGACCCAGTACTTC. Translation: CASSKDGFGRGYQETQYF.

The V call is TRBV5-1, the J call TRBJ1-1; no firm D call. The V end lost 1 base, the J end lost 1 base, and 11 bases lay between the germline ends. This CDR3 region has 15 residues. Germline values: CDR1 SGHRS, CDR2 YFSETQ. CDR3 amino acids: CASSLSSPSNTEAFF. The CDR3 nucleotides are TGCGCCAGCAGCTTGTCTTCCCCGTCGAACACTGAAGCTTTCTTT.

The chain uses TRBV18 and TRBJ2-7, with 10 bases identical to TRBD2. V lost 1 base and J lost 1; bases outside the gene matches: 4. The CDR3 totals 16 residues. Per the germline V gene, CDR1 is KGHSH and CDR2 is LQKENI. CDR3 DNA sequence: TGTGCCAGCTCACCACTAGCGGGGGGTGCATCCTACGAGCAGTACTTC. This translates into CASSPLAGGASYEQYF.

This chain uses TRBV5-1 with TRBJ2-1; D call uncertain. This CDR3 has 16 amino acids. Germline V gene data show CDR1 as SGHRS and CDR2 as YFSETQ. The V end lost 4 bases, the J end lost 2 bases, and 16 bases lay between the germline ends. The CDR3 protein is CASSPGLLQPYNEQFF. DNA for the CDR3: TGCGCCAGCAGCCCTGGGCTCCTCCAGCCCTACAATGAGCAGTTCTTC.

This chain joins TRBV19 and TRBJ2-7; 7 bases are shared with TRBD1. The germline CDR1 and CDR2 sequences are LNHDA and SQIVND (reference sequence). CDR3 length: 14 amino acids. V was clipped by 6 bases and J by 2 bases; unmatched bases: 7. Here the CDR3 DNA reads TGTGCCAGTAGCGAGCAACAGGGGCCCTACGAGCAGTACTTC. Its translation is CASSEQQGPYEQYF.

The chain combines TRBV14 with TRBJ2-7; 8 bases are shared with TRBD1. Germline V gene data show CDR1 as SGHDN and CDR2 as FVKESK. V trimming: 1 base; J trimming: 2 bases; junction bases outside the gene matches: 7. This CDR3 contains 16 residues. CDR3 sequence reads: CASSQATGGSPYEQYF. The CDR3 bases are TGTGCCAGCAGCCAAGCAACAGGGGGTTCCCCCTACGAGCAGTACTTC.

The CDR3 DNA reads TGCAGTGCTAGTCTCTCGGACGGGAGGGCCGATGAGCAGTTCTTC. The encoded protein is CSASLSDGRADEQFF. This rearrangement joins TRBV20-1 to TRBJ2-1, with 8 bases matching TRBD2. Germline V lookup: CDR1 DFQATT, CDR2 SNEGSKA (reference sequence). This CDR3 contains 15 residues. The V gene end was trimmed by 3 bases and the J gene end by 8 bases; junction bases not matched to a gene: 12.

V and J are TRBV7-3 and TRBJ2-2; 7 nucleotides line up with TRBD1. The CDR3 is 15 amino acids. The germline V gene has CDR1 SGHTA and CDR2 FQGTGA. Trimming removed 5 bases from V and 2 bases from J; junction bases left unmatched: 5. For the CDR3, the DNA is TGTGCCAGCAGCCTGACAGGGTTTAACACCGGGGAGCTGTTTTTT. Translating gives CASSLTGFNTGELFF.

The chain has TRBV5-4 and TRBJ1-6, with 11 nucleotides matching TRBD1. This CDR3 has 16 amino acids. The V gene end was trimmed by 4 bases and the J gene end by 5 bases; junction bases not matched to a gene: 5. Germline V gene lookup returns CDR1 SGHNT and CDR2 YYREEE (reference sequence). CDR3 bases: TGTGCCAGCAGCCGAGGACAGGGGGCTAATAATTCACCCCTCCACTTT. Protein: CASSRGQGANNSPLHF. The complete variable domain, with remaining parts taken from reference TRBV5-4 and TRBJ1-6, reads ETGVTQSPTHLIKTRGQQVTLRCSSQSGHNTVSWYQQALGQGPQFIFQYYREEENGRGNFPPRFSGLQFPNYSSELNVNALELDDSALYLCASSRGQGANNSPLHFGNGTRLTVT.

This clone was counted a single time. The gene calls are TRBV4-3 and TRBJ2-7; 12 positions agree with TRBD2. The ends lost 3 bases at V and 0 bases at J; junction bases unmatched: 6. The CDR3 sequence is 17 residues long. The germline gives CDR1 LGHNA, CDR2 YSLEER. CDR3 amino acids: CASSHYGLAGSSYEQYF. As DNA, the CDR3 is TGCGCCAGCAGCCATTATGGACTAGCGGGGAGCTCCTACGAGCAGTACTTC.

The genes are TRBV2 and TRBJ1-3, with 8 bases identical to TRBD1. The V gene end was trimmed by 5 bases and the J gene end by 3 bases; junction bases not matched to a gene: 3. CDR3 length: 14 residues. Germline V gene data show CDR1 as SNHLY and CDR2 as FYNNEI. In nucleotides, the CDR3 is TGTGCCAGCAGTCGGACAGGGAGTGGAAACACCATATATTTT. Its translation: CASSRTGSGNTIYF.

The chain employs TRBV7-3 and TRBJ2-2; 8 nucleotides align to TRBD1. The junction had 8 bases not matched to a gene; V was cut back by 5 bases and J by 0 bases. Germline V gives CDR1 SGHTA, CDR2 FQGTGA. This CDR3 has 17 residues. CDR3 bases: TGTGCCAGCAGCCCAATTGCCAGGGGGCCGAACACCGGGGAGCTGTTTTTT. Amino acids: CASSPIARGPNTGELFF.

The rearrangement joins TRBV5-6 to TRBJ2-2; 11 bases agree with TRBD2. Germline CDR1 reads SGHDT; CDR2 reads YYEEEE. This CDR3 region has 16 residues. V was pared by 4 bases and J by 4 bases, with 6 bases of the junction left unmatched. CDR3 amino acids: CASSITSGSATGELFF. The CDR3 DNA follows: TGTGCCAGCAGCATAACTAGCGGGAGTGCCACCGGGGAGCTGTTTTTT.